The 21 T cell receptor beta chains listed next were all sequenced from one sample in a study of spatial heterogeneity in lung cancer. MiXCR, run by TCRdb on the 5' RACE reads, gives a single entry per CDR3 protein. Among approximately 40,000 distinct CDR3 sequences listed, 5% to 5.5% were seen once. Time point meaning: sample taken at primary tumor resection. This material consisted of PBMCs, taken at surgery. The source of these receptors is a female donor with early-stage non-small cell lung cancer.

This clonotype was counted ten times or more. The chain is built from TRBV27 and TRBJ2-3; TRBD1 or TRBD2 may be the D gene (5 bases each). Trimming pared 5 bases from V and 10 bases from J, leaving 13 bases between. Germline V gives CDR1 MNHEY, CDR2 SMNVEV (reference sequence). The CDR3 spans 12 residues. CDR3 loop: CASSPNQGAQYF. Here the CDR3 DNA reads TGTGCCAGCAGTCCTAACCAGGGAGCGCAGTATTTT.

This clonotype was recorded many times. V usage is TRBV11-2 and J usage is TRBJ2-5; D is undetermined. Germline V gene data show CDR1 as SGHAT and CDR2 as FQNNGV. V lost 4 bases and J lost 2, with 8 bases in between. There are 13 residues in the CDR3. CDR3 region: CASSSGIQETQYF. DNA of the CDR3: TGTGCCAGCAGCTCTGGTATACAAGAGACCCAGTACTTC.

This clonotype is medium-sized within its sample. The rearrangement uses TRBV3-1 and TRBJ1-2; tentatively, D is TRBD1 (6 bases). The CDR3 contains 14 residues. Per the germline V gene, CDR1 is LGHDT and CDR2 is YNNKEL (reference sequence). V dropped 4 bases and J dropped 4 bases, with 13 bases sitting between them. CDR3 in DNA: TGTGCCAGCAGCCGGCAAGGGGGTATCTATGGCTACACCTTC. Encoded protein: CASSRQGGIYGYTF.

This chain connects TRBV12-3 or TRBV12-4 to TRBJ2-1; 7 bases fit TRBD2. This CDR3 has 16 residues. V shed 5 bases, J shed 6 bases, and the junction held 13 bases outside the gene matches. CDR3 nucleotides: TGTGCCAGCAGTCCTGGTGGGGGACTAAGGCTCAATGAGCAGTTCTTC. It yields the protein CASSPGGGLRLNEQFF.

Many counts were recorded for this clonotype. The CDR3 loop reads CASSFNGGAGEQYF. The CDR3 nucleotides read TGTGCCAGCAGTTTTAACGGGGGGGCTGGAGAGCAGTACTTC. V gene TRBV12-3 or TRBV12-4 combines with J gene TRBJ2-7, with 8 bases lining up with TRBD2. The CDR3 contains 14 residues. Unmatched junction bases numbered 8, after V lost 3 bases and J lost 7 bases.

Ten or more counts support this clonotype. The chain employs TRBV27 and TRBJ1-2; 12 bases fit TRBD1. This CDR3 region has 19 residues. V shed 3 bases and J 0 bases; nucleotides not matched to a gene: 11. Germline V gives CDR1 MNHEY, CDR2 SMNVEV (reference sequence). The CDR3 loop is CASSFEPPGTGGPNYGYTF. DNA for the CDR3: TGTGCCAGCAGTTTTGAACCCCCCGGGACAGGGGGCCCTAACTATGGCTACACCTTC.

This clonotype was detected ten times or more. V and J are TRBV29-1 and TRBJ2-5, with 9 bases fitting TRBD1. Germline CDR1 and CDR2: SQVTM and ANQGSEA. The junction had 11 bases not matched to a gene; V was cut back by 7 bases and J by 8 bases. The CDR3 loop spans 13 amino acids. The CDR3 coding sequence is TGCAGCGCTATTGACGGACAGGGGAGCACCCAGTACTTC. Amino acid sequence: CSAIDGQGSTQYF.

This clonotype was counted many times. The chain is built from TRBV21-1 and TRBJ1-1. TRBV21-1 is a known pseudogene. This CDR3 has 12 residues. In DNA, the CDR3 is TGTGCCAGCAGCCCCACAAACACTGAAGCTTTCTTT. The encoded protein is CASSPTNTEAFF.

This clonotype was seen many times. The chain couples TRBV4-1 to TRBJ1-6, with TRBD1 as a possible D gene (5 bases). V shed 6 bases and J shed 10 bases, with 22 bases lying between them. The CDR3 has 16 amino acids. Germline V gives CDR1 MGHRA, CDR2 YSYEKL. CDR3: CASRGEGTGNGSPLHF. In DNA form, the CDR3 reads TGCGCCAGCAGGGGGGAAGGGACGGGGAATGGATCACCCCTCCACTTT.

The chain couples TRBV12-3 or TRBV12-4 to TRBJ2-3; D assignment may be TRBD1 or TRBD2 (5 bases each). The CDR3 extends over 14 amino acids. V dropped 7 bases and J dropped 3 bases, with 14 bases sitting between them. The CDR3 reads CASKSGTGTDTQYF. In DNA, the CDR3 is TGTGCCAGCAAATCAGGGACGGGGACAGATACGCAGTATTTT.

This clonotype was observed many times. The rearrangement uses TRBV25-1 and TRBJ1-5; no definite D call. Germline V gene data show CDR1 as MGHDK and CDR2 as SYGVNS. The CDR3 runs to 12 residues. Trimming took off 4 bases at V and 4 bases at J, with 5 bases between the two ends. CDR3 DNA: TGTGCCAGCAGTGGGACTAATCAGCCCCAGCATTTT. Translated: CASSGTNQPQHF.

This clonotype turned up a few times. The rearrangement links TRBV2 to TRBJ2-5, with 8 bases matching TRBD2. The CDR3 has 14 amino acids. The V segment lost 7 bases and the J segment 5 bases; nucleotides outside the gene matches: 9. Germline CDR1 SNHLY, CDR2 FYNNEI. The CDR3 here is CASKGRIAGETQYF. The CDR3 DNA reads TGTGCCAGCAAGGGCAGGATAGCGGGGGAGACCCAGTACTTC. The full variable domain, in which reference TRBV2 and TRBJ2-5 provide the parts outside the CDR3, is EPEVTQTPSHQVTQMGQEVILRCVPISNHLYFYWYRQILGQKVEFLVSFYNNEISEKSEIFDDQFSVERPDGSNFTLKIRSTKLEDSAMYFCASKGRIAGETQYFGPGTRLLVL.

This clonotype came up many times. The chain joins TRBV7-8 to TRBJ1-4; TRBD1 aligns across 7 bases. Germline trimming cut 4 bases from V and 3 bases from J; bases unmatched to any gene: 2. Per the germline V gene, CDR1 is SGHVS and CDR2 is FQNEAQ. The CDR3 covers 14 residues. The CDR3, as DNA: TGTGCCAGCAGCTCCGGGACAGCTAATGAAAAACTGTTTTTT. It specifies CASSSGTANEKLFF.

This clonotype was detected many times. This chain uses TRBV29-1 with TRBJ2-3; possibly TRBD1 or TRBD2 for D (5 bases each). V dropped 3 bases and J dropped 6 bases, with 10 bases sitting between them. CDR3 length: 12 residues. Germline V gives CDR1 SQVTM, CDR2 ANQGSEA. The CDR3 region is CSVDAGTDTQYF. For the CDR3, the DNA is TGCAGCGTTGATGCCGGGACCGATACGCAGTATTTT.

This clonotype was recorded many times. The chain links TRBV28 to TRBJ2-7; 8 bases match TRBD1. The CDR3 extends over 14 amino acids. The junction had 5 bases not matched to a gene; V was cut back by 2 bases and J by 5 bases. Germline CDR1 is MDHEN and CDR2 is SYDVKM. The CDR3 DNA is TGTGCCAGCAGTTTAGGACAGGGTGTCCACGAGCAGTACTTC. This encodes CASSLGQGVHEQYF.

The chain has TRBV15 and TRBJ1-5; the match to TRBD1 covers 9 bases. There are 17 residues in the CDR3. V trimming: 0 bases; J trimming: 6 bases; junction bases outside the gene matches: 9. Per germline, CDR1 LNHNV and CDR2 YYDKDF (reference sequence). This chain's CDR3 is CATSRDAPGQGFQPQHF. The CDR3 DNA reads TGTGCCACCAGCAGAGATGCCCCGGGACAGGGCTTTCAGCCCCAGCATTTT.

This clonotype was detected only a few times. V and J are TRBV18 and TRBJ1-5, with 7 bases aligning to TRBD1. With 0 bases clipped from V and 6 bases from J, the junction kept 14 bases outside the gene matches. The CDR3 totals 18 residues. Germline V CDR1 and CDR2: KGHSH, LQKENI. CDR3 sequence reads: CASSPPGWGRGFGQPQHF. The CDR3 coding sequence is TGTGCCAGCTCACCACCAGGTTGGGGCAGGGGGTTCGGTCAGCCCCAGCATTTT.

This clonotype was recorded many times. This chain links TRBV6-5 with TRBJ2-5; 7 nucleotides line up with TRBD1. J was trimmed by 6 bases and V by 6 bases; bases with no gene match: 7. This CDR3 comprises 13 residues. Germline V gene lookup returns CDR1 MNHEY and CDR2 SVGAGI. This CDR3 is CASSPDRVQTQYF. For the CDR3, the DNA is TGTGCCAGCAGCCCCGACAGGGTGCAGACCCAGTACTTC.

Many counts were recorded for this clonotype. The V call is TRBV2, the J call TRBJ2-2, with D possibly TRBD2 on 6 matching bases. The CDR3 length is 14 residues. The V end was cut by 7 bases, the J end by 4 bases, with 13 bases between. The germline V gene has CDR1 SNHLY and CDR2 FYNNEI. Here the CDR3 reads CASISRTTTGELFF. The CDR3 nucleotides are TGTGCCAGCATTTCCCGGACTACCACCGGGGAGCTGTTTTTT.

This clonotype was recorded at least ten times. In DNA form, the CDR3 reads TGTGCCAGCAGTAGGCGACAACAGTATGGCTACACCTTC. Translation gives CASSRRQQYGYTF. V gene TRBV12-3 or TRBV12-4 combines with J gene TRBJ1-2; unclear D gene. This CDR3 has 13 amino acids. V lost 5 bases to trimming and J lost 5 bases, with 12 bases between them.

The sample holds many counts of this clonotype. This chain connects TRBV5-6 to TRBJ2-7; D unclear. This CDR3 has 13 residues. V was clipped by 0 bases and J by 3 bases, with 7 bases between them. CDR1 is SGHDT and CDR2 is YYEEEE in the germline V gene. CDR3 coding DNA: TGTGCCAGCAGCTTGGGGGCGCGCTACGAGCAGTACTTC. It yields the protein CASSLGARYEQYF. Full variable domain (rest looked up from reference TRBV5-6 and TRBJ2-7): DAGVTQSPTHLIKTRGQQVTLRCSPKSGHDTVSWYQQALGQGPQFIFQYYEEEERQRGNFPDRFSGHQFPNYSSELNVNALLLGDSALYLCASSLGARYEQYFGPGTRLTVT.